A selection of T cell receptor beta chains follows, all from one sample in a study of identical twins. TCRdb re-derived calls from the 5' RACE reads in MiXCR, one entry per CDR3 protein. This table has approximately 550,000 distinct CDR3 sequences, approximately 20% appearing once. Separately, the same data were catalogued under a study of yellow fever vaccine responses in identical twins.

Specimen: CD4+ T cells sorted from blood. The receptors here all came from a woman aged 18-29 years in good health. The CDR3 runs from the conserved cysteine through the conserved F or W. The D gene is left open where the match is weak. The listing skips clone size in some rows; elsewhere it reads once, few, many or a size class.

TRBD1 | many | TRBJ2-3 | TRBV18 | CASSPPGTGVTDTQYF | TGTGCCAGCTCACCACCCGGGACAGGGGTAACAGATACGCAGTATTTT
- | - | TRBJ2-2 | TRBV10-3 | CAIQATGELFF | TGTGCCATCCAGGCCACCGGGGAGCTGTTTTTT
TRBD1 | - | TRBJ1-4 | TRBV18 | CASSPPGQGSEKLFF | TGTGCCAGCTCACCGCCGGGACAGGGGAGTGAAAAACTGTTTTTT
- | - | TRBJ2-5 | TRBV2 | CASSENGVRQETQYF | TGTGCCAGCAGTGAAAATGGAGTACGACAAGAGACCCAGTACTTC
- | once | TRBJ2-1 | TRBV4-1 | CASSPDVTASSYNEQFF | TGCGCCAGCAGCCCAGACGTGACAGCTAGCTCCTACAATGAGCAGTTCTTC
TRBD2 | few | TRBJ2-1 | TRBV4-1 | CASSQEPGLAGGYNEQFF | TGCGCCAGCAGCCAAGAACCTGGACTAGCGGGGGGTTACAATGAGCAGTTCTTC
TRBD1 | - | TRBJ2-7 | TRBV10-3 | CAISEAGQGGEQYF | TGTGCCATCAGTGAGGCGGGACAGGGAGGCGAGCAGTACTTC
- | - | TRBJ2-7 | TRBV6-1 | CASRIGYSGPILGEQYF | TGTGCCAGCAGGATCGGGTATTCGGGACCGATCTTGGGCGAGCAGTACTTC
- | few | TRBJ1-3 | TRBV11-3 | CASSRYTGGNTIYF | TGTGCCAGCAGCCGGTATACTGGCGGAAACACCATATATTTT
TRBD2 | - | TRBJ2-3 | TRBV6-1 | CASSLLAALSF | TGTGCCAGCAGCCTACTAGCGGCCCTAAGTTTT
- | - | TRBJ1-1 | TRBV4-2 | CASSQGSGVKGGTEAFF | TGTGCCAGCAGCCAAGGTTCAGGGGTGAAAGGAGGCACTGAAGCTTTCTTT
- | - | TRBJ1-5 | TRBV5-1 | CASSFDGSGNQPQHF | TGCGCCAGCAGCTTCGACGGTTCGGGCAATCAGCCCCAGCATTTT
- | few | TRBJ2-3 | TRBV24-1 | CATSGGYSPTDTQYF | TGTGCCACCAGTGGCGGTTATTCCCCCACAGATACGCAGTATTTT
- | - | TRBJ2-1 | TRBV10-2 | CASIYGAGGGEQFF | TGCGCCAGCATATATGGGGCCGGAGGCGGTGAGCAGTTCTTC
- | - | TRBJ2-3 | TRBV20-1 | CSAQTSSDTQYF | TGCAGTGCTCAGACTAGTTCTGATACGCAGTATTTT
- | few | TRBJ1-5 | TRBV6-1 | CASSEYSGGNQPQHF | TGTGCCAGCAGTGAATATTCGGGCGGGAATCAGCCCCAGCATTTT
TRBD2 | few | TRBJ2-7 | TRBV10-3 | CAITPGTSGIHEQYF | TGTGCCATCACCCCTGGAACTAGCGGGATACACGAGCAGTACTTC
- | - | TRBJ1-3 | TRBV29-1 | CSTRQYPTSGNTIYF | TGCAGCACCAGACAGTACCCTACCTCTGGAAACACCATATATTTT
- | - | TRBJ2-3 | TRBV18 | CASSPDRGRSTDTQYF | TGTGCCAGCTCACCCGATAGAGGGCGAAGCACAGATACGCAGTATTTT
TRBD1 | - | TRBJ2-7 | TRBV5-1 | CASSYGTGTGINEQYF | TGCGCCAGCAGTTACGGTACCGGGACAGGGATTAACGAGCAGTACTTC
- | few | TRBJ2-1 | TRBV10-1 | CASSESRLREQFF | TGCGCCAGCAGTGAGTCGCGTCTCAGGGAGCAGTTCTTC
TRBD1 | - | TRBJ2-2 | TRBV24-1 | CATSPRTGGNTGELFF | TGTGCCACCAGTCCACGGACAGGGGGGAACACCGGGGAGCTGTTTTTT
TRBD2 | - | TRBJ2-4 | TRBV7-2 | CASSIPGGGAKNIQYF | TGTGCCAGCAGCATTCCGGGGGGGGGCGCCAAAAACATTCAGTACTTC
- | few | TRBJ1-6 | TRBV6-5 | CASSYSNRGMKSPLHF | TGTGCCAGCAGTTACTCGAATCGGGGGATGAAGTCACCCCTCCACTTT
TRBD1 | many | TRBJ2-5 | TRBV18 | CASSRGQGKETQYF | TGTGCCAGCTCTCGGGGACAGGGAAAGGAGACCCAGTACTTC
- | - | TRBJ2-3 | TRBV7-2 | CASSARPTAPDTQYF | TGTGCCAGCAGCGCCCGTCCTACAGCGCCAGATACGCAGTATTTT
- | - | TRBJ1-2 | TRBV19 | CASSPTPRGPSNYGYTF | TGTGCCAGTAGTCCAACCCCTAGGGGACCTTCTAACTATGGCTACACCTTC
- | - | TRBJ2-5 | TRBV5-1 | CASRTRETQYF | TGCGCCAGCAGGACTAGAGAGACCCAGTACTTC
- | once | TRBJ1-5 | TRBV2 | CASRVAGPQHF | TGTGCCAGCAGGGTGGCGGGGCCCCAGCATTTT
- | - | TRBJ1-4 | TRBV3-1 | CASSQGTGRLGEKLFF | TGTGCCAGCAGCCAAGGAACGGGGCGTTTGGGTGAAAAACTGTTTTTT
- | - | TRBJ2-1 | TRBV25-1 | CASSDLDPDHNEQFF | TGTGCCAGCAGTGACCTCGATCCCGATCACAATGAGCAGTTCTTC
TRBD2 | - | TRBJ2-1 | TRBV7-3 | CASSDPGTSGSNEQFF | TGTGCCAGCAGCGACCCCGGGACTAGCGGGAGCAATGAGCAGTTCTTC
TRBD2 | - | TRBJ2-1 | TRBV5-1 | CASSPGTSGNYNEQFF | TGCGCCAGCAGCCCCGGGACTAGCGGGAACTACAATGAGCAGTTCTTC
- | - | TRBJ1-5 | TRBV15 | CATSGEGPQHF | TGTGCCACCAGTGGGGAAGGGCCCCAGCATTTT
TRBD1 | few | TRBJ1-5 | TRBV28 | CASRISGQGDQPQHF | TGTGCCAGCAGAATCTCGGGACAGGGGGATCAGCCCCAGCATTTT
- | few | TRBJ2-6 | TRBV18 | CASSPMGPLSSGANVLTF | TGTGCCAGCTCACCGATGGGACCACTTAGCTCTGGGGCCAACGTCCTGACTTTC
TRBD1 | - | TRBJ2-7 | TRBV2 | CASIPDRGPKEQYF | TGTGCCAGCATTCCCGACAGGGGGCCTAAGGAGCAGTACTTC
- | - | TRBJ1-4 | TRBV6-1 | CASSPIAATNEKLFF | TGTGCCAGCAGCCCTATCGCTGCAACTAATGAAAAACTGTTTTTT
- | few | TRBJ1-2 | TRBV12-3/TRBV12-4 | CASSSDAGGYTF | TGTGCCAGCAGCTCGGACGCGGGTGGCTACACCTTC
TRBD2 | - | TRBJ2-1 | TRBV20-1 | CSARGGGLGEQFF | TGCAGTGCTAGGGGGGGGGGACTCGGTGAGCAGTTCTTC
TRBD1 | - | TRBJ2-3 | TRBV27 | CASSLYRDRGPSTDTQYF | TGTGCCAGCAGTCTATACCGGGACAGGGGACCTAGCACAGATACGCAGTATTTT
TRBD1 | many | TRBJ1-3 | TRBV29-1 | CSGEDRAANTIYF | TGCAGCGGGGAGGACAGGGCTGCAAACACCATATATTTT
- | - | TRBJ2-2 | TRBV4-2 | CASSPDREWPGELFF | TGTGCCAGCAGCCCGGACAGAGAATGGCCCGGGGAGCTGTTTTTT